The rows below give T cell receptor beta chains drawn from one sample of a study of blood T cells in healthy people across ages. Using its own MiXCR run on the 5' RACE reads, TCRdb lists one record per CDR3 protein. The table includes around 1,500,000 distinct CDR3 sequences, about 28% detected once. Material: blood. These receptors originate from a woman aged 25 to 39 in good health. CDR3s include the opening cysteine and the closing phenylalanine or tryptophan. Fields, in order: V gene, J gene, clone size, D gene, CDR3 DNA, CDR3 protein. A D gene is named only where the DNA matches it firmly. Part of the rows lack a size; the others show once, few, many or a class for expanded clones.

>TRBV29-1|TRBJ2-3|few|TRBD1
TGCAGCGTTGCGGCGACAGGGTTCGCGGATACGCAGTATTTT
CSVAATGFADTQYF
>TRBV5-6|TRBJ2-7|many|-
TGTGCCAGCAGAGACACAGGGACCCCCTACGAGCAGTACTTC
CASRDTGTPYEQYF
>TRBV2|TRBJ2-1|-|-
TGTGCCAGCAGGGGCCAACAGAGCAATGAGCAGTTCTTC
CASRGQQSNEQFF
>TRBV7-2|TRBJ2-5|few|-
TGTGCCAGCAGCTTAGGGTATGGCGGGACCCAGTACTTC
CASSLGYGGTQYF
>TRBV18|TRBJ2-7|many|TRBD1
TGTGCCAGCTCACCTAGGGGACAGGGCTCCTACGAGCAGTACTTC
CASSPRGQGSYEQYF
>TRBV7-3|TRBJ2-1|few|TRBD2
TGTGCCAGCAGCTTAAATGGACTAGCGGGGGATGAGCAGTTCTTC
CASSLNGLAGDEQFF
>TRBV6-5|TRBJ2-7|once|TRBD2
TGTGCCAGCGGACTAGGGACCGTAGGCCCCATCTACGAGCAGTACTTC
CASGLGTVGPIYEQYF
>TRBV20-1|TRBJ1-2|many|-
TGCAGTGCTAGACGGTCTCAGGGGCCTAACTATGGCTACACCTTC
CSARRSQGPNYGYTF
>TRBV12-3/TRBV12-4|TRBJ2-5|many|-
TGTGCCAGCAGCTCGAGGGACCAAGAGACCCAGTACTTC
CASSSRDQETQYF
>TRBV27|TRBJ2-1|few|TRBD1
TGTGCCAGCAGTACAGGGGAAGTGCAGTTCTTC
CASSTGEVQFF
>TRBV5-5|TRBJ2-1|many|-
TGTGCCAGCAGCTTGGCCCCTTACAATGAGCAGTTCTTC
CASSLAPYNEQFF
>TRBV9|TRBJ2-1|-|TRBD2
TGTGCCAGCAGCCTAGCCGGGACTAGCGGGATCTATGAGCAGTTCTTC
CASSLAGTSGIYEQFF
>TRBV18|TRBJ1-1|few|-
TGTGCCAGCTCGCCCCGGGTCGCAAACACTGAAGCTTTCTTT
CASSPRVANTEAFF
>TRBV7-6|TRBJ2-7|many|-
TGTGCCAGCAGCTTAGCGAGACGGGACGAGCAGTACTTC
CASSLARRDEQYF
>TRBV10-3|TRBJ2-1|few|TRBD1
TGTGCCATCAGCGACCGGACAGGGGGCAATGAGCAGTTCTTC
CAISDRTGGNEQFF
>TRBV6-2/TRBV6-3|TRBJ2-6|few|-
TGTGCCAGCAAGCTCGCGGTGGGACTTGGGGCCAACGTCCTGACTTTC
CASKLAVGLGANVLTF
>TRBV7-9|TRBJ2-1|-|-
TGTGCCAACAGCACCCAGGACGTTTACAATGAGCAGTTCTTC
CANSTQDVYNEQFF
>TRBV5-1|TRBJ2-2|few|-
TGCGCCAGCCAAATACGGGGGGAGCTGTTTTTT
CASQIRGELFF
>TRBV5-1|TRBJ2-3|-|-
TGCGCCAGCAGCTTGGGGCAGGAATCAGATACGCAGTATTTT
CASSLGQESDTQYF
>TRBV5-1|TRBJ2-1|few|-
TGCGCCAGCAACTATAATCCCCAGGGGACTGGCATGGACAATGAGCAGTTCTTC
CASNYNPQGTGMDNEQFF
>TRBV29-1|TRBJ2-7|few|TRBD2
TGCAGCGTTGTCGGCGGGAGGGGTGAGCAGTACTTC
CSVVGGRGEQYF
>TRBV20-1|TRBJ2-1|few|TRBD2
TGCAGCGCTGAGCCGGGACTAGCGGGAGGGATGGCCTATAGTGAGCAGTTCTTC
CSAEPGLAGGMAYSEQFF
>TRBV5-1|TRBJ2-7|-|-
TGCGCCAGCAAAGCGGAGGCGAGCTCCTACGAGCAGTACTTC
CASKAEASSYEQYF
>TRBV30|TRBJ2-1|-|TRBD2
TGTGCCTGGAGTCTCTCGCCCCTAGCGGGAGGGTACAATGAGCAGTTCTTC
CAWSLSPLAGGYNEQFF
>TRBV5-5|TRBJ2-5|-|-
TGTGCCAGCAGCCACACGAGGGCAGAAGAGACCCAGTACTTC
CASSHTRAEETQYF
>TRBV10-3|TRBJ1-1|-|-
TGTGCCATCAGTGGCTGCCGGGACTTGGGGGCTGAAGCTTTCTTT
CAISGCRDLGAEAFF
>TRBV5-1|TRBJ2-1|-|TRBD2
TGCGCCAGCAGCTTGGATAGACTAGCGGGGTCCGGTGAGCAGTTCTTC
CASSLDRLAGSGEQFF
>TRBV6-5|TRBJ2-7|few|TRBD2
TGTGCCAGCAGTGCCGGGACTAGCGGGAGTATATACGAGCAGTACTTC
CASSAGTSGSIYEQYF
>TRBV12-3/TRBV12-4|TRBJ1-2|-|-
TGTGCCAGTAGTTACGAATACCCAGGCGCCCAGGGAGAAGGCTACACCTTC
CASSYEYPGAQGEGYTF
>TRBV7-2|TRBJ2-1|few|TRBD2
TGTGCCAGCAGCGAGCCTCGAGCTAGCGGGGGCAATGAGCAGTTCTTC
CASSEPRASGGNEQFF
>TRBV12-3/TRBV12-4|TRBJ2-1|-|TRBD2
TGTGCCAGCAGACCACTAGCGGGAGGTCCCAATAATGAGCAGTTCTTC
CASRPLAGGPNNEQFF
>TRBV6-5|TRBJ2-7|few|TRBD1
TGTGCCGGCAGCTTGACGGCCGGGACAGCCTACGAGCAGTACTTC
CAGSLTAGTAYEQYF
>TRBV6-5|TRBJ2-1|few|TRBD2
TGTGCCAGCAGAAGGACTAGCGGGGGGCCCGATGAGCAGTTCTTC
CASRRTSGGPDEQFF
>TRBV7-2|TRBJ2-7|-|-
TGTGCCAGCAGCTTAGAGTTCGGATCCCCTTACGAGCAGTACTTC
CASSLEFGSPYEQYF
>TRBV7-9|TRBJ2-3|few|TRBD2
TGTGCCAGCAGGCCCCCCTTCCTAGCGGAGGAGGTTACAGATACGCAGTATTTT
CASRPPFLAEEVTDTQYF
>TRBV20-1|TRBJ1-1|-|-
TGCAGTGCCCTCCGTACTACAGGGAACACTGAAGCTTTCTTT
CSALRTTGNTEAFF
>TRBV12-3/TRBV12-4|TRBJ2-3|-|-
TGTGCCAGCAGCCGACTTAGACAGGTCCAACGCACAGATACGCAGTATTTT
CASSRLRQVQRTDTQYF
>TRBV10-3|TRBJ1-5|few|-
TGTGCCATCAGTTCAGGGGACCAGCCCCAGCATTTT
CAISSGDQPQHF
>TRBV12-5|TRBJ2-7|few|-
TGTGCTAGTGGTCTGGGAGCCCGGGAGCAGTACTTC
CASGLGAREQYF
>TRBV28|TRBJ1-4|few|-
TGTGTCAGCAGTTTATGGGAAAAACTGTTTTTT
CVSSLWEKLFF
>TRBV15|TRBJ2-1|few|-
TGTGCCACCAGCAGAGAACGGGGGTGGACCTACAATGAGCAGTTCTTC
CATSRERGWTYNEQFF
>TRBV7-9|TRBJ2-4|-|-
TGTGCCAGCAGCCTGGGGGCCCCCGCGGACATTCAGTACTTC
CASSLGAPADIQYF
>TRBV6-2/TRBV6-3|TRBJ2-7|few|TRBD2
TGTGCCAGCAGATCACTAGCGGCAAGCTCCTACGAGCAGTACTTC
CASRSLAASSYEQYF
>TRBV28|TRBJ2-5|few|-
TGTGCCAGCAGTTCGCAGGGGCGGCGGGAGACCCAGTACTTC
CASSSQGRRETQYF
>TRBV4-3|TRBJ1-5|few|TRBD1
TGCGCCAGCAGCCAAGTTACAGGGGTAAATCAGCCCCAGCATTTT
CASSQVTGVNQPQHF
>TRBV29-1|TRBJ1-2|few|-
TGCGGCGTTGAAGCGGGGCAGGACTATGGCTACACCTTC
CGVEAGQDYGYTF
>TRBV28|TRBJ1-5|few|-
TGTGCCAGCAGTCTATGGGGCGTTGGTAATAGCAATCAGCCCCAGCATTTT
CASSLWGVGNSNQPQHF